Listed here is a single T cell receptor beta chain. This record comes from a study of Graves' ophthalmopathy and Graves' hyperthyroidism. In germline, CDR1 is SGDLS, CDR2 YYNGEE. The CDR3 runs to 13 residues. RNA transcripts yielded amplified TCR beta CDR3 regions. Amplification began with first-round RT-PCR using HTBI primers, then second-round multiplex PCR was performed. TCRdb re-analysed the multiplex PCR reads in MiXCR, keeping a single row per CDR3 protein. The sample holds around 1.1 million distinct CDR3 sequences, approximately 35% seen once. Sample: peripheral blood or thyroid tissue (not recorded which). The chain links TRBV9 to TRBJ1-1; D gene unclear. The TCR was taken from an adult man with Graves' hyperthyroidism. CDR3 nucleotide sequence: TGTGCTAGAGTGGGTGTAATGAACACTGAAGCTTTCTTT. Protein sequence: CARVGVMNTEAFF.